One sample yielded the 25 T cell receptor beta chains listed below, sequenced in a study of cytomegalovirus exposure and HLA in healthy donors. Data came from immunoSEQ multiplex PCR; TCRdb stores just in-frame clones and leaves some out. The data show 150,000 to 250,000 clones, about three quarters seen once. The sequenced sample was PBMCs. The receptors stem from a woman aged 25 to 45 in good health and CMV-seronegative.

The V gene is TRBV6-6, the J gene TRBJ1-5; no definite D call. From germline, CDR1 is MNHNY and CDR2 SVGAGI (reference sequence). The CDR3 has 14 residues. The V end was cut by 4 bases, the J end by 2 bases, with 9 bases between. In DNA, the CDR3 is TGTGCCAGCAGTTCGCCCCCGGGCAATCAGCCCCAGCATTTT. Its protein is CASSSPPGNQPQHF.

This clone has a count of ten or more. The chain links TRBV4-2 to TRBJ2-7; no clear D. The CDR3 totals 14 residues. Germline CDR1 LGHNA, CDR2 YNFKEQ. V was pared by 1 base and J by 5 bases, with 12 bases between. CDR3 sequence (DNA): TGTGCCAGCAGCCAAGTGGGCAGGAACCACGAGCAGTACTTC. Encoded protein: CASSQVGRNHEQYF.

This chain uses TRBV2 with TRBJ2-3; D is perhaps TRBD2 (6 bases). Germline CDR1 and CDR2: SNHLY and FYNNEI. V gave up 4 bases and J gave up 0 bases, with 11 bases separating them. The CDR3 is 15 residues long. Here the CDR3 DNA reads TGTGCCAGCAGTGTTGTAGCGGATAGCACAGATACGCAGTATTTT. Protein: CASSVVADSTDTQYF.

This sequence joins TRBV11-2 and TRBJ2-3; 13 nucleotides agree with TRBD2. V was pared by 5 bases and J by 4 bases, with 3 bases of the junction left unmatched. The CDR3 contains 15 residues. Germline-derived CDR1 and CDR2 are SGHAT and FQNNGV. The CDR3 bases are TGTGCCAGCAGCCCCGGGACTAGCGGGGCAGATACGCAGTATTTT. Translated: CASSPGTSGADTQYF. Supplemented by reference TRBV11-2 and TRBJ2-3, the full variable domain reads EAGVAQSPRYKIIEKRQSVAFWCNPISGHATLYWYQQILGQGPKLLIQFQNNGVVDDSQLPKDRFSAERLKGVDSTLKIQPAKLEDSAVYLCASSPGTSGADTQYFGPGTRLTVL.

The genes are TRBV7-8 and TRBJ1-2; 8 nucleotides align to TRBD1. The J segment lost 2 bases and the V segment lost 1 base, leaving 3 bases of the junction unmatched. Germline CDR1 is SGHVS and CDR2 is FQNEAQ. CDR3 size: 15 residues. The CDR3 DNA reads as TGTGCCAGCAGCTTAGTTGGACAGGGAAACTATGGCTACACCTTC. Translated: CASSLVGQGNYGYTF.

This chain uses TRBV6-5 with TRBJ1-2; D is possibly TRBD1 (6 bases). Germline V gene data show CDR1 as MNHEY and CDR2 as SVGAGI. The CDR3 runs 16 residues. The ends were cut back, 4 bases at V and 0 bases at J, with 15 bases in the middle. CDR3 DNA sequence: TGTGCCAGCAGTTGGGACGCGACAGGCCCTAACTATGGCTACACCTTC. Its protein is CASSWDATGPNYGYTF.

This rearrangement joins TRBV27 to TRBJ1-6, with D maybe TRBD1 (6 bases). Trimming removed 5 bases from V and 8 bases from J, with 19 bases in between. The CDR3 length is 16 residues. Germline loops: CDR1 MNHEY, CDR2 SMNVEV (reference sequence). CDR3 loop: CASSSKGGFLDSPLHF. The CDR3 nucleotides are TGTGCCAGCAGTAGCAAGGGGGGGTTTCTGGATTCACCCCTCCACTTT.

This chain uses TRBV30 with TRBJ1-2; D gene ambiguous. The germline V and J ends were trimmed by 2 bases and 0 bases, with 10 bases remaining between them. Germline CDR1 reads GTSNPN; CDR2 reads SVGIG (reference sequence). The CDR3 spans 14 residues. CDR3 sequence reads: CAWSSIPTNYGYTF. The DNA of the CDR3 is TGTGCCTGGAGTTCGATCCCTACTAACTATGGCTACACCTTC.

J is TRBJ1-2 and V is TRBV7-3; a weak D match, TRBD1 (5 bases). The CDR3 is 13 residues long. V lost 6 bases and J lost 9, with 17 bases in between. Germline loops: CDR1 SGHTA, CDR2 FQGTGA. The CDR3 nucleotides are TGTGCCAGCAGGAACCCGGGGGTTGGTAGCTACACCTTC. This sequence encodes CASRNPGVGSYTF.

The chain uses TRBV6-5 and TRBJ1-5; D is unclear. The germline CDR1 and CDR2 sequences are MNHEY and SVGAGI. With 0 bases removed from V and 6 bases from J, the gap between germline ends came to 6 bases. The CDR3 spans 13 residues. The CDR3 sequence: CASSYSSVQPQHF. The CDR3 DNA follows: TGTGCCAGCAGTTACTCGAGTGTTCAGCCCCAGCATTTT.

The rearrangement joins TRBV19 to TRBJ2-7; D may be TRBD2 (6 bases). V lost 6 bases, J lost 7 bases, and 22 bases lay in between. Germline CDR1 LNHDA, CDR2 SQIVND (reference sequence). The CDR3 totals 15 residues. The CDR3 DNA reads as TGTGCCAGTAGGAGCTTAGGGACTGCCGGTGGGGAGCAGTACTTC. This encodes CASRSLGTAGGEQYF.

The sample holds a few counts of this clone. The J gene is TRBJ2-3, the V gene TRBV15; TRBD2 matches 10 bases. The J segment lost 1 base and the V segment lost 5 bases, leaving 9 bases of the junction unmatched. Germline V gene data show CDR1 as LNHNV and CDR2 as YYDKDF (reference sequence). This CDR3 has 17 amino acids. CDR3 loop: CATSRPTGTSGTDTQYF. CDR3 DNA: TGTGCCACCAGCCGTCCAACCGGGACTAGCGGCACAGATACGCAGTATTTT.

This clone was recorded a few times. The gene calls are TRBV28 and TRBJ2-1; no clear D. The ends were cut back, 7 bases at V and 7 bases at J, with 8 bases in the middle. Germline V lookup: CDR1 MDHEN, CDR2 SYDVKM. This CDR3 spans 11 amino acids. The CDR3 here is CASKALNEQFF. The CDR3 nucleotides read TGTGCCAGCAAAGCCCTGAATGAGCAGTTCTTC.

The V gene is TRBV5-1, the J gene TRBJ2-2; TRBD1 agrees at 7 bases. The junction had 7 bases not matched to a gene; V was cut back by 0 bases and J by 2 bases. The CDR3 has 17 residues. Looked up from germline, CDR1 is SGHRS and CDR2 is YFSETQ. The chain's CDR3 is CASSLGYGDRNTGELFF. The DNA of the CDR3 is TGCGCCAGCAGCTTGGGCTATGGGGACAGAAACACCGGGGAGCTGTTTTTT.

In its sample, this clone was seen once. The CDR3 DNA sequence: TGTGCCAGTGACAGGAGCCCGACTAACTATGGCTACACCTTC. Translating gives CASDRSPTNYGYTF. The genes are TRBV28 and TRBJ1-2; tentatively, D is TRBD1 (6 bases). The germline CDR1 and CDR2 sequences are MDHEN and SYDVKM. The CDR3 extends over 14 amino acids. Trimming pared 9 bases from V and 0 bases from J, leaving 14 bases between.

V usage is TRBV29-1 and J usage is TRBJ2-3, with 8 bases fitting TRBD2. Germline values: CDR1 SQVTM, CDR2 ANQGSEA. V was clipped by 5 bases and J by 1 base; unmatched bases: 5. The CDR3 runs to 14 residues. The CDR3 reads CSVYSGGRTDTQYF. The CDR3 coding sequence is TGCAGCGTTTACAGCGGGGGCCGCACAGATACGCAGTATTTT.

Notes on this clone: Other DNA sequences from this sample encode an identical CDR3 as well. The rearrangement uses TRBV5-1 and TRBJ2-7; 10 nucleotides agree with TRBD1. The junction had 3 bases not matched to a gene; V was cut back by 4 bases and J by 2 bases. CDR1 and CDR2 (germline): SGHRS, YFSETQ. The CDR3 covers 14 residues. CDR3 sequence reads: CASSLGQGAYEQYF. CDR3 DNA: TGCGCCAGCAGCCTTGGACAGGGGGCCTACGAGCAGTACTTC.

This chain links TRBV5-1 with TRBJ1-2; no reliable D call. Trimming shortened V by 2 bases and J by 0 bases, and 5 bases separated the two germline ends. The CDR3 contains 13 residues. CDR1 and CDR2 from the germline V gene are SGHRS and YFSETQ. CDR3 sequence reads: CASSFGANYGYTF. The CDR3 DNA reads TGCGCCAGCAGCTTCGGAGCTAACTATGGCTACACCTTC.

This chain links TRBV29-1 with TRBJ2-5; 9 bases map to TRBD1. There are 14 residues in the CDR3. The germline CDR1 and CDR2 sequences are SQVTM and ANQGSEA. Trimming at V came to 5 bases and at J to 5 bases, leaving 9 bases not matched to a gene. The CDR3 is CSVSRTGAGETQYF. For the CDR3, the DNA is TGCAGCGTTTCAAGGACAGGGGCTGGGGAGACCCAGTACTTC.

In nucleotides, the CDR3 is TGTGCCAGCAGTTCCCGGGACATCAATCAGCCCCAGCATTTT. This codes for CASSSRDINQPQHF. The V call is TRBV5-5, the J call TRBJ1-5, with D possibly being TRBD1 (6 bases). Germline V gives CDR1 SGHKS, CDR2 YYEKEE (reference sequence). With 5 bases removed from V and 3 bases from J, the gap between germline ends came to 12 bases. This CDR3 contains 14 residues. The full variable domain, with the rest looked up from reference TRBV5-5 and TRBJ1-5, is DAGVTQSPTHLIKTRGQQVTLRCSPISGHKSVSWYQQVLGQGPQFIFQYYEKEERGRGNFPDRFSARQFPNYSSELNVNALLLGDSALYLCASSSRDINQPQHFGDGTRLSIL.

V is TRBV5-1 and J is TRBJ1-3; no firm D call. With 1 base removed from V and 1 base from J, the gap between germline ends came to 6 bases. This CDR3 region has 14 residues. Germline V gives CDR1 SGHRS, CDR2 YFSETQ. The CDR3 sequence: CASSLSVSGNTIYF. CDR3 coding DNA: TGCGCCAGCAGCTTGTCAGTATCTGGAAACACCATATATTTT.

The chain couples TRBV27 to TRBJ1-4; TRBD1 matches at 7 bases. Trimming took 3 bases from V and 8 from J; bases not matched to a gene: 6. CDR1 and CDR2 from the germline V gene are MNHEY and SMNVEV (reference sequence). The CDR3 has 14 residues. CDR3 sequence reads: CASSLTARGEKLFF. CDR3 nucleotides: TGTGCCAGCAGTTTGACCGCCAGGGGGGAAAAACTGTTTTTT.

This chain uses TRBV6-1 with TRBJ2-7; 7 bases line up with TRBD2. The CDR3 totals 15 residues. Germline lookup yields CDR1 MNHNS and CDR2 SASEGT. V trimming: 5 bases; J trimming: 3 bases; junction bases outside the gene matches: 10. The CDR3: CASSPGWGGNYEQYF. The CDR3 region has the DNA TGTGCCAGCAGTCCCGGGTGGGGGGGAAACTACGAGCAGTACTTC.

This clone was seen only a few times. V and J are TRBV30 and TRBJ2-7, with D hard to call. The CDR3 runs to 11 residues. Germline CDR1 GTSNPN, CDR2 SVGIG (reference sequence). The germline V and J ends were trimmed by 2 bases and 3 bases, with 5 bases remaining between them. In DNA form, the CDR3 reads TGTGCCTGGAGTCTCGGCTACGAGCAGTACTTC. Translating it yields CAWSLGYEQYF.

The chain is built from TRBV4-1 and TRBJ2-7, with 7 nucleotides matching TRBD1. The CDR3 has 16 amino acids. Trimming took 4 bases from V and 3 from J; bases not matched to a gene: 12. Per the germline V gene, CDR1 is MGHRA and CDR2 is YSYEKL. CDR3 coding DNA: TGCGCCAGCAGCCCCCTTTTAGGGACAGATAACTACGAGCAGTACTTC. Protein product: CASSPLLGTDNYEQYF.